This TCR beta chain emerged from a study of neurological immune-mediated disorders. This CDR3 contains 19 residues. The V gene end was trimmed by 1 base and the J gene end by 4 bases; junction bases not matched to a gene: 12. The germline V gene has CDR1 SGHRS and CDR2 YFSETQ. Study-wide results and caveats: HTLV-1-associated myelopathy had the most TCR clonal expansion, while multiple sclerosis had the least, a level that fell below healthy controls.

The table lists this clonotype with many counts. As yet, its antigen is unknown. Specified time point: technical triplicate 2. Unsorted libraries were generated from 2 million PBMCs held at -80 degrees C. Each CDR3 protein is one row after TCRdb ran MiXCR on the 5' RACE reads. The sample yields about 59,000 distinct CDR3 sequences, around 24% seen once. The sample taken for sequencing was PBMCs. This sequence originates from a man aged 60-69 years with HTLV-1-associated myelopathy (HAM/TSP). This chain connects TRBV5-1 to TRBJ2-1; 12 bases line up with TRBD2. For the CDR3, the DNA is TGCGCCAGCAGCTTGCCGTTGGGGGCTAGCGGGAGGGAGTACAATGAGCAGTTCTTC. Its protein product is CASSLPLGASGREYNEQFF.